The 6 T cell receptor beta chains presented below share a single source sample, sequenced in a study of graft-versus-host responses after intestinal transplantation. The data were produced by immunoSEQ multiplex PCR, yet TCRdb's version contains in-frame clones alone and is incomplete. The sample includes around 120,000 clones, over 80% of them seen just once. For these receptors, no antigen is known. The starting material was unstimulated CD4+ T cells sorted from spleen or lymph node cells, obtained before intestinal transplant. These receptors came from a human donor who received an intestinal transplant.

The CDR3 coding sequence is TGTGCCAGCAGTTGGGCCGGGAAGGAAACCCAGTACTTC. Residues: CASSWAGKETQYF. The gene calls are TRBV6-5 and TRBJ2-5, with D maybe TRBD2 (5 bases). Germline lookup yields CDR1 MNHEY and CDR2 SVGAGI. Deletions cut 4 bases from V and 8 bases from J, with 14 bases between. This CDR3 contains 13 residues.

This chain uses TRBV7-6 with TRBJ1-1; 9 bases map to TRBD1. This CDR3 comprises 14 residues. The J segment lost 6 bases and the V segment lost 5 bases, leaving 7 bases of the junction unmatched. CDR1 is SGHVS, CDR2 FNYEAQ, per germline. Here the CDR3 reads CASSVKQGASEAFF. CDR3 in DNA: TGTGCCAGCAGCGTTAAACAGGGGGCTTCTGAAGCTTTCTTT.

This chain joins TRBV9 and TRBJ1-1; 9 nucleotides align to TRBD1. From germline, CDR1 is SGDLS and CDR2 YYNGEE. The CDR3 length is 16 residues. V was pared by 3 bases and J by 8 bases, with 14 bases of the junction left unmatched. CDR3 in amino acids: CASSDRSGQGFREAFF. DNA of the CDR3: TGTGCCAGCAGCGACCGGTCGGGACAGGGTTTCAGGGAAGCTTTCTTT.

This sequence joins TRBV30 and TRBJ1-4; D might be TRBD1 (6 bases). The CDR3 length is 15 residues. The germline V and J ends were trimmed by 5 bases and 3 bases, with 16 bases remaining between them. CDR1 GTSNPN and CDR2 SVGIG come from the germline V gene (reference sequence). The CDR3 nucleotides are TGTGCCTGGGCGCGGAGGGGGTCTTCTAATGAAAAACTGTTTTTT. Residues: CAWARRGSSNEKLFF.

The chain carries TRBV7-3 and TRBJ2-7, with a possible D match to TRBD1 (6 bases). Germline CDR1 and CDR2: SGHTA and FQGTGA. Trimming removed 0 bases at V and 6 bases at J, with 9 bases between. The CDR3 extends over 13 amino acids. CDR3 amino acids: CASSLTLGGEQYF. The CDR3 bases are TGTGCCAGCAGCTTAACGTTAGGGGGCGAGCAGTACTTC.

Only a few counts were recorded for this clone. The chain links TRBV19 to TRBJ1-2, with TRBD1 matching 10 bases. V trimming: 3 bases; J trimming: 5 bases; junction bases outside the gene matches: 0. This CDR3 is built from 13 residues. Germline lookup yields CDR1 LNHDA and CDR2 SQIVND (reference sequence). The CDR3 reads CASSMDRGYGYTF. CDR3 DNA: TGTGCCAGTAGTATGGACAGGGGGTATGGCTACACCTTC.